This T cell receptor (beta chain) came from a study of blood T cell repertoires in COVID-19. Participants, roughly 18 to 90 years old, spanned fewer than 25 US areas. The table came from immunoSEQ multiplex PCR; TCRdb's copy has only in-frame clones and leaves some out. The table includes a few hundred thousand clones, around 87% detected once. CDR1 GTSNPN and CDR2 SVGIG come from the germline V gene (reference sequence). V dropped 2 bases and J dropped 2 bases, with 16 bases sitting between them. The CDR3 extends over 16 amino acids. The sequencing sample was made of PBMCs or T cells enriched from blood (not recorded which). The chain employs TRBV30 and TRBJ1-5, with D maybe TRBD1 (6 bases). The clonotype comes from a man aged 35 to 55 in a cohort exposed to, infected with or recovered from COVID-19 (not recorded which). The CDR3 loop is CAWSLGGARGNQPQHF. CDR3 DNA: TGTGCCTGGAGTCTAGGGGGGGCTAGAGGCAATCAGCCCCAGCATTTT.